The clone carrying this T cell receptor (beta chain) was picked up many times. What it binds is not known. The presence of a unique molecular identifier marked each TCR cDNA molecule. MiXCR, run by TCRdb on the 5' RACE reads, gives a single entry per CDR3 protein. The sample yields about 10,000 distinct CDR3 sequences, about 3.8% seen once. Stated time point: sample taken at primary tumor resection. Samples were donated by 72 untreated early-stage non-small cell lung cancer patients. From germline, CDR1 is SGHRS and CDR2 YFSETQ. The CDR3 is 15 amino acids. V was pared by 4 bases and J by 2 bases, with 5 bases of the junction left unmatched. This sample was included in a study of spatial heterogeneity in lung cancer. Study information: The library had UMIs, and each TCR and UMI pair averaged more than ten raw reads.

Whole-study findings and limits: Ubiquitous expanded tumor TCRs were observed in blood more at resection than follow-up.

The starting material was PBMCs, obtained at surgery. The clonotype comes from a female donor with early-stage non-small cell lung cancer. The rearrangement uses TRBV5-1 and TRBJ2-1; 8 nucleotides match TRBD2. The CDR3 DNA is TGCGCCAGCAGCAAAGCGGGAGAGGCCTACAATGAGCAGTTCTTC. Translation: CASSKAGEAYNEQFF.